The 32 T cell receptor beta chains below come from one sample, sequenced in a study of read filtering for tumor transcriptome and immune sequencing. From roughly 390 ng of RNA, a library with molecular barcoded alpha/delta and beta/gamma adaptors was made. TCRdb used MiXCR to reprocess the reads, holding one entry per CDR3 protein. Among about 54,000 distinct CDR3 sequences listed, 12% were seen once. Sample: a population of CD138-negative cells sorted from bone marrow. All receptors derive from a donor aged 40 or older with multiple myeloma.

In this sample, this clonotype turned up many times. The chain combines TRBV30 with TRBJ2-3; no definite D call. Between the trimmed V and J ends, which lost 0 bases and 4 bases, there was a span of 8 bases. Per germline, CDR1 GTSNPN and CDR2 SVGIG (reference sequence). The CDR3 contains 13 residues. The CDR3 loop is CAWSVYGADTQYF. As DNA, the CDR3 is TGTGCCTGGAGTGTTTATGGGGCAGATACGCAGTATTTT.

This clonotype was seen only a few times. The chain uses TRBV5-4 and TRBJ2-5; D may be TRBD2 (6 bases). The V end was cut by 2 bases, the J end by 2 bases, with 16 bases between. This CDR3 contains 16 residues. The germline CDR1 and CDR2 sequences are SGHNT and YYREEE (reference sequence). The CDR3 sequence is CASSFHRGASQETQYF. For the CDR3, the DNA is TGTGCCAGCAGCTTTCATCGCGGGGCCTCACAAGAGACCCAGTACTTC.

As to this clonotype: This sequence is one base from a far larger clone and is likely a read error. The chain uses TRBV7-3 and TRBJ2-1, with 8 nucleotides matching TRBD1. The CDR3 is made up of 15 amino acids. Looked up from germline, CDR1 is SGHTA and CDR2 is FQGTGA. As DNA, the CDR3 is TGTGCCAGCAGCTCCGGACAGGGATACTACAATGAGCAGTGCTTC. Amino acids: CASSSGQGYYNEQCF.

The V call is TRBV5-1, the J call TRBJ1-5; D is ambiguous. The CDR3 covers 15 residues. The V end was cut by 0 bases, the J end by 0 bases, with 7 bases between. Germline V CDR1 and CDR2: SGHRS, YFSETQ. CDR3 loop: CASSLGDCSNQPQHF. The DNA for the CDR3 is TGCGCCAGCAGCTTGGGAGACTGTAGCAATCAGCCCCAGCATTTT.

Ten or more counts support this clonotype. This chain uses TRBV6-1 with TRBJ2-2; 9 bases align to TRBD1. This CDR3 has 19 residues. CDR1 MNHNS and CDR2 SASEGT come from the germline V gene. The ends lost 5 bases at V and 3 bases at J; junction bases unmatched: 16. The CDR3 spells CASSPTGTGWGLDTGELFF. In DNA form, the CDR3 reads TGTGCCAGCAGTCCAACCGGGACAGGGTGGGGTTTGGACACCGGGGAGCTGTTTTTT.

Many counts were recorded for this clonotype. The chain carries TRBV20-1 and TRBJ2-7; a weak D match, TRBD2 (6 bases). Trimming removed 0 bases from V and 0 bases from J, with 12 bases in between. The CDR3 has 15 amino acids. From germline, CDR1 is DFQATT and CDR2 SNEGSKA (reference sequence). CDR3 protein: CSARDRGTDSYEQYF. CDR3 DNA: TGCAGTGCTAGAGATCGGGGGACGGACTCCTACGAGCAGTACTTC.

This clonotype was seen only a few times. A much bigger clone sits one base away, suggesting this may be a read error. The chain links TRBV6-5 to TRBJ1-4; TRBD1 is a possible D gene (6 bases). The CDR3 has 15 residues. Germline-derived CDR1 and CDR2 are MNHEY and SVGAGI. The CDR3 spells CVSSPDRATNEKLFF. The CDR3 region has the DNA TGTGTCAGCAGCCCGGACAGAGCAACTAATGAAAAACTGTTTTTT.

The genes are TRBV7-9 and TRBJ1-5; D is possibly TRBD1 (5 bases). The length of the CDR3 is 15 residues. V gave up 5 bases and J gave up 6 bases, with 17 bases separating them. The germline CDR1 and CDR2 sequences are SEHNR and FQNEAQ (reference sequence). The CDR3 DNA reads as TGTGCCAGCAGCGTCGGACAAATCCCAGCTCAGCCCCAGCATTTT. Translated, it gives CASSVGQIPAQPQHF.

Ten or more counts support this clonotype. This rearrangement joins TRBV12-3 or TRBV12-4 to TRBJ2-3; D call uncertain. The CDR3 is 12 residues long. Trimming pared 3 bases from V and 5 bases from J, leaving 6 bases between. DNA for the CDR3: TGTGCCAGCAGTTTGATGGTAGATACGCAGTATTTT. This codes for CASSLMVDTQYF.

This clonotype was counted at least ten times. The chain joins TRBV9 to TRBJ2-2; D possibly matches TRBD1 or TRBD2 (6 bases each). V shed 4 bases and J shed 6 bases, with 16 bases lying between them. The CDR3 totals 15 residues. Germline CDR1 SGDLS, CDR2 YYNGEE. For the CDR3, the DNA is TGTGCCAGCAGCCCAGTGACAGGAGGGGCCGGGGAGCTGTTTTTT. Encoded protein: CASSPVTGGAGELFF.

The sample holds many counts of this clonotype. The chain carries TRBV20-1 and TRBJ2-5; unclear D gene. Per germline, CDR1 DFQATT and CDR2 SNEGSKA (reference sequence). The CDR3 is 14 residues long. The V end lost 2 bases, the J end lost 1 base, and 11 bases lay between the germline ends. CDR3 DNA sequence: TGCAGTGCTAGATCCCAAGTATCCCAAGAGACCCAGTACTTC. Amino acids: CSARSQVSQETQYF.

Comments on this clonotype: This may be a read error: a much more frequent sequence differs by one nucleotide. V is TRBV7-6 and J is TRBJ2-2; the D gene could be TRBD1 or TRBD2 (6 bases each). Looked up from germline, CDR1 is SGHVS and CDR2 is FNYEAQ. CDR3 length: 15 residues. The CDR3 reads CASSLATGATGELFF. The CDR3 DNA reads as TGTGCCAGCAGCCTAGCTACGGGGGCAACCGGGGAGCTGTTTTTT.

Many counts were recorded for this clonotype. The chain is built from TRBV9 and TRBJ1-5; 12 nucleotides align to TRBD1. Germline-derived CDR1 and CDR2 are SGDLS and YYNGEE. The CDR3 spans 15 residues. V lost 3 bases, J lost 6 bases, and 4 bases stayed unmatched. CDR3 bases: TGTGCCAGCAGCGCCGGGACAGGGGGCGGTCAGCCCCAGCATTTT. This encodes CASSAGTGGGQPQHF.

This clonotype appeared many times. Here the CDR3 reads CASRPGSGGGFNEQFF. Written as DNA, the CDR3 is TGTGCCAGCAGGCCCGGGAGCGGGGGGGGCTTCAATGAGCAGTTCTTC. This chain joins TRBV12-3 or TRBV12-4 and TRBJ2-1; TRBD2 aligns across 10 bases. The CDR3 has 16 residues. Trimming took 6 bases from V and 6 from J; bases not matched to a gene: 11.

This clonotype has ten or more counts. The rearrangement joins TRBV7-9 to TRBJ1-1; D uncertain. CDR3 size: 15 residues. With 1 base removed from V and 1 base from J, the gap between germline ends came to 10 bases. Germline assignment: CDR1 SEHNR and CDR2 FQNEAQ (reference sequence). The CDR3 DNA reads TGTGCCAGCAGCTTAGGGTCCGGGAGGAACACTGAAGCTTTCTTT. Its protein is CASSLGSGRNTEAFF.

This clonotype was found many times. The chain is built from TRBV2 and TRBJ1-5; 7 nucleotides match TRBD1. This CDR3 contains 17 residues. J gave up 0 bases and V 1 base, and 6 bases lay outside the gene matches. CDR1 and CDR2 from the germline V gene are SNHLY and FYNNEI. In DNA form, the CDR3 reads TGTGCCAGCAGTGAAGTCGAGGGGGCTCATAGCAATCAGCCCCAGCATTTT. It yields the protein CASSEVEGAHSNQPQHF.

This clonotype was seen many times. The chain combines TRBV3-1 with TRBJ2-2; D may be TRBD2 (5 bases). Germline CDR1 reads LGHDT; CDR2 reads YNNKEL (reference sequence). CDR3 size: 16 residues. Trimming cost V 1 base and J 0 bases, with 9 bases left between them. The CDR3 protein is CASSQVPGANTGELFF. Written as DNA, the CDR3 is TGTGCCAGCAGCCAAGTCCCCGGGGCGAACACCGGGGAGCTGTTTTTT.

This clonotype showed up many times. CDR3 region: CASSLAFTGGGEKLFF. The CDR3 DNA is TGCGCCAGCAGCTTGGCTTTTACAGGAGGGGGTGAAAAACTGTTTTTT. The V call is TRBV5-1, the J call TRBJ1-4; TRBD1 is a possible D gene (6 bases). V was cut by 0 bases and J by 7 bases, with 16 bases left in between. Germline loops: CDR1 SGHRS, CDR2 YFSETQ. This CDR3 comprises 16 residues.

This clonotype was detected a few times. This rearrangement joins TRBV7-9 to TRBJ1-5, with 9 bases fitting TRBD1. This CDR3 is 16 amino acids long. The junction had 13 bases not matched to a gene; V was cut back by 6 bases and J by 7 bases. CDR1 SEHNR and CDR2 FQNEAQ come from the germline V gene (reference sequence). This CDR3 reads CASSLPGQGGWQPQHF. CDR3 coding DNA: TGTGCCAGCAGTTTACCGGGACAGGGTGGTTGGCAGCCCCAGCATTTT.

This clonotype was observed at least ten times. V is TRBV2 and J is TRBJ2-5, with D maybe TRBD1 (5 bases). The CDR3 runs 13 residues. The germline CDR1 and CDR2 sequences are SNHLY and FYNNEI. Trimming cost V 8 bases and J 4 bases, with 14 bases left between them. The CDR3 sequence is CASSRQISETQYF. The CDR3, as DNA: TGTGCCAGCTCGAGACAGATATCAGAGACCCAGTACTTC.

This chain joins TRBV7-3 and TRBJ2-3; no reliable D call. V lost 5 bases to trimming and J lost 5 bases, with 8 bases between them. The CDR3 is made up of 12 amino acids. Germline values: CDR1 SGHTA, CDR2 FQGTGA. The DNA for the CDR3 is TGTGCCAGCAGCCAATTCGGAGATACGCAGTATTTT. Translated, it gives CASSQFGDTQYF.

This clonotype was recorded many times. The chain is built from TRBV5-1 and TRBJ1-1; no definite D call. Deletions cut 4 bases from V and 2 bases from J, with 9 bases between. The CDR3 extends over 13 amino acids. The germline V gene encodes CDR1 SGHRS and CDR2 YFSETQ. The CDR3 loop reads CASSETANTEAFF. For the CDR3, the DNA is TGCGCCAGCAGCGAAACAGCCAACACTGAAGCTTTCTTT.

Many counts were recorded for this clonotype. The rearrangement uses TRBV19 and TRBJ1-5, with D maybe TRBD1 (5 bases). The V gene's germline CDR1 is LNHDA and CDR2 SQIVND (reference sequence). The CDR3 contains 16 residues. V lost 4 bases and J 3 bases, leaving 16 bases between the germline ends. The CDR3 nucleotides are TGTGCCAGTAGTACCGCCGGGACGTCTATCAATCAGCCCCAGCATTTT. This translates into CASSTAGTSINQPQHF.

This clonotype came up many times. V usage is TRBV20-1 and J usage is TRBJ2-2; 16 nucleotides match TRBD2. Germline V gives CDR1 DFQATT, CDR2 SNEGSKA (reference sequence). The V gene end was trimmed by 3 bases and the J gene end by 4 bases; junction bases not matched to a gene: 8. The CDR3 totals 18 residues. The DNA of the CDR3 is TGCAGTGCTAGCGCCGGGACTAGCGGGGGGGCGATCACCGGGGAGCTGTTTTTT. As protein: CSASAGTSGGAITGELFF.

This clonotype was seen at least ten times. This sequence joins TRBV4-1 and TRBJ2-3; 8 bases are shared with TRBD1. V lost 2 bases and J lost 1; bases outside the gene matches: 8. This CDR3 contains 17 residues. Germline V gene data show CDR1 as MGHRA and CDR2 as YSYEKL. The CDR3: CASSQKRQGIGTDTQYF. The CDR3 nucleotides are TGCGCCAGCAGCCAAAAACGACAGGGGATTGGCACAGATACGCAGTATTTT.

The sample holds many counts of this clonotype. The chain combines TRBV5-1 with TRBJ2-5; D possibly matches TRBD1 or TRBD2 (5 bases each). The CDR3 consists of 15 residues. CDR1 is SGHRS and CDR2 is YFSETQ in the germline V gene. V lost 0 bases, J lost 3 bases, and 12 bases lay in between. DNA for the CDR3: TGCGCCAGCAGCTTGGCTGGTCAGGGAGAAGAGACCCAGTACTTC. Translated, it gives CASSLAGQGEETQYF.

This clonotype has a count of ten or more. This chain connects TRBV7-2 to TRBJ2-5; no firm D call. Per germline, CDR1 SGHTA and CDR2 FQGNSA. The CDR3 covers 13 residues. Trimming took 0 bases from V and 2 from J, leaving 4 bases between them. The DNA of the CDR3 is TGTGCCAGCAGCTTAGCTAGGCAAGAGACCCAGTACTTC. This gives the protein CASSLARQETQYF.

For this clonotype: It is likely a read error, because the conserved phenylalanine at the end of the CDR3 is missing. The DNA is left out, because the CDR3 cannot be placed on it with certainty; the CDR3 is given as TCRdb lists it. This chain uses TRBV4-1 with TRBJ2-7. The CDR3 is made up of 16 amino acids, end residues included. The germline V gene has CDR1 MGHRA and CDR2 YSYEKL. This chain's CDR3 is CASSHKTDGNSYERYL.

The chain recombines TRBV3-2 with TRBJ2-2. TRBV3-2 is flagged as a pseudogene. The CDR3 totals 13 residues. The CDR3, as DNA: TGTGCCAGCAGCCAGCATAACACCGGGGAGCTGTTTTTT. It translates to CASSQHNTGELFF.

This clonotype was observed at least ten times. V is TRBV6-6 and J is TRBJ1-3; tentatively, D is TRBD1 (5 bases). The germline CDR1 and CDR2 sequences are MNHNY and SVGAGI (reference sequence). This CDR3 is built from 16 residues. V was cut by 0 bases and J by 0 bases, with 9 bases left in between. Here the CDR3 reads CASSYSPGGSGNTIYF. The CDR3 DNA reads as TGTGCCAGCAGTTACTCTCCCGGGGGCTCTGGAAACACCATATATTTT.

This clonotype was seen many times. The chain has TRBV29-1 and TRBJ1-1; D remains unclear. Germline assignment: CDR1 SQVTM and CDR2 ANQGSEA. The CDR3 covers 15 residues. V was shortened by 2 bases and J by 0 bases, with 13 bases between the two germline ends. CDR3 bases: TGCAGCGTTGAAAAGCGTGTAGGGTTGAACACTGAAGCTTTCTTT. Amino acids: CSVEKRVGLNTEAFF.

Regarding this clonotype: Just one base apart from a much larger clone, this may be a read error. V is TRBV14 and J is TRBJ2-3; 9 bases agree with TRBD2. The length of the CDR3 is 15 residues. Germline V gene data show CDR1 as SGHDN and CDR2 as FVKESK. CDR3 nucleotide sequence: TGTGCCAGCAGCCACCAGCGGGGGGCCACAGGTACGCAGTATTTT. Amino acids: CASSHQRGATGTQYF.